The 9 T cell receptor beta chains presented below share a single source sample, sequenced in a study of shared clonotypes between healthy human individuals. Generated by immunoSEQ multiplex PCR, the TCRdb table keeps only in-frame clones and is missing some. The sample contains a few million clones, 80% to 95% of which appear only once. The sample was naive CD4+ T cells from PBMCs. Subset denoted: CD45RA+ positively selected. These receptors were collected from a young man in good health. Some clones in this sample may be carry-over from other donors' samples.

The CDR3 region has the DNA TGTGCCAGTAGTAACCCCCTCGGGCGGGACACCGGGGAGCTGTTTTTT. Protein sequence: CASSNPLGRDTGELFF. The chain has TRBV19 and TRBJ2-2, with a possible D match to TRBD2 (5 bases). This CDR3 is built from 16 residues. Trimming removed 4 bases from V and 3 bases from J, with 15 bases in between. Germline V CDR1 and CDR2: LNHDA, SQIVND (reference sequence).

Concerning this clone: The same CDR3 is also encoded by other DNA sequences in this sample. CDR3 coding DNA: TGTGCCAGCAGCCCCGGGTCCACAGATACGCAGTATTTT. Amino acids: CASSPGSTDTQYF. The chain couples TRBV7-2 to TRBJ2-3, with D hard to call. The ends were cut back, 5 bases at V and 2 bases at J, with 8 bases in the middle. Germline V gives CDR1 SGHTA, CDR2 FQGNSA. The CDR3 extends over 13 amino acids.

This clone was found a few times. The genes are TRBV7-9 and TRBJ2-2; D not certain. The CDR3 is made up of 13 amino acids. CDR1 and CDR2 (germline): SEHNR, FQNEAQ (reference sequence). With 7 bases removed from V and 7 bases from J, the gap between germline ends came to 13 bases. The CDR3 spells CASTSTPGGELFF. DNA for the CDR3: TGTGCCAGCACCTCAACCCCGGGCGGGGAGCTGTTTTTT.

J is TRBJ1-3 and V is TRBV2; D not resolved. V was cut by 1 base and J by 0 bases, with 10 bases left in between. There are 16 residues in the CDR3. CDR1 and CDR2 from the germline V gene are SNHLY and FYNNEI. The chain's CDR3 is CASSEGGYASGNTIYF. Here the CDR3 DNA reads TGTGCCAGCAGTGAAGGCGGTTATGCCTCTGGAAACACCATATATTTT. The variable domain in full, completed from reference TRBV2 and TRBJ1-3, reads EPEVTQTPSHQVTQMGQEVILRCVPISNHLYFYWYRQILGQKVEFLVSFYNNEISEKSEIFDDQFSVERPDGSNFTLKIRSTKLEDSAMYFCASSEGGYASGNTIYFGEGSWLTVV.

The chain recombines TRBV13 with TRBJ1-3; D gene ambiguous. V lost 2 bases, J lost 4 bases, and 6 bases lay in between. Germline-derived CDR1 and CDR2 are PRHDT and FYEKMQ (reference sequence). This CDR3 is 13 amino acids long. In DNA, the CDR3 is TGTGCCAGCAGCTTAAAGGGAGGAAACACCATATATTTT. This gives the protein CASSLKGGNTIYF.

V is TRBV6-1 and J is TRBJ1-4, with 7 nucleotides matching TRBD1. Per the germline V gene, CDR1 is MNHNS and CDR2 is SASEGT. V trimming: 3 bases; J trimming: 8 bases; junction bases outside the gene matches: 9. This CDR3 comprises 15 residues. This CDR3 is CASSERGLPMEKLFF. The CDR3 region has the DNA TGTGCCAGCAGTGAGAGGGGGCTACCGATGGAAAAACTGTTTTTT.

The rearrangement links TRBV28 to TRBJ2-7; tentative D call: TRBD1 (7 bases). V was clipped by 7 bases and J by 1 base, with 14 bases between them. This CDR3 spans 14 amino acids. CDR1 MDHEN and CDR2 SYDVKM come from the germline V gene. The CDR3 protein is CASNRAGGSYEQYF. The CDR3 DNA is TGTGCCAGCAATCGGGCAGGGGGGTCCTACGAGCAGTACTTC.

Note on this clone: The sample carries other DNA sequences with the same CDR3. The chain recombines TRBV5-1 with TRBJ2-3, with 8 nucleotides matching TRBD2. The CDR3 has 15 amino acids. V shed 2 bases and J 1 base; nucleotides not matched to a gene: 3. The germline V gene encodes CDR1 SGHRS and CDR2 YFSETQ. The CDR3: CASSFSGSGTDTQYF. CDR3 sequence (DNA): TGCGCCAGCAGCTTCAGCGGGAGTGGCACAGATACGCAGTATTTT. The full variable domain, its missing parts supplied by reference TRBV5-1 and TRBJ2-3, is KAGVTQTPRYLIKTRGQQVTLSCSPISGHRSVSWYQQTPGQGLQFLFEYFSETQRNKGNFPGRFSGRQFSNSRSEMNVSTLELGDSALYLCASSFSGSGTDTQYFGPGTRLTVL.

The V call is TRBV7-2, the J call TRBJ2-7; tentatively, D is TRBD2 (6 bases). This CDR3 is 12 amino acids long. Germline CDR1 and CDR2: SGHTA and FQGNSA. V was cut by 5 bases and J by 3 bases, with 8 bases left in between. Written as DNA, the CDR3 is TGTGCCAGCAGCGCCGGGAGCTACGAGCAGTACTTC. Protein sequence: CASSAGSYEQYF.